A single sample is the source of the 27 T cell receptor beta chains below, sequenced in a study of blood T cell repertoires in COVID-19 (dated by TCRdb to the early 2020s). The method was the immunoSEQ multiplex PCR assay. What TCRdb holds here is the immuneACCESS table cut down to in-frame rearrangements. Part of the clones is not present; checked against another copy, under half of the missing clones reflect an unresolved V gene, and the others are unexplained. The sample table contains approximately 250,000 clones; only one count was recorded for around 88% of them. About 1.2% of the sample lies in the top ten. The sample consisted of PBMCs or T cells enriched from blood (not recorded which). These receptors all stem from a woman between 40 and 55 years old with acute COVID-19.

This clone was observed once. The same CDR3 is also encoded by other DNA sequences in this sample. This chain connects TRBV25-1 to TRBJ2-1; 11 bases are a match to TRBD2. The CDR3 extends over 16 amino acids. The J segment lost 4 bases and the V segment lost 4 bases, leaving 6 bases of the junction unmatched. Germline lookup yields CDR1 MGHDK and CDR2 SYGVNS. The CDR3 sequence is CASSARLAGGYNEQFF. In DNA, the CDR3 is TGTGCCAGCAGTGCACGCCTAGCGGGAGGTTACAATGAGCAGTTCTTC.

The chain couples TRBV2 to TRBJ1-5, with D possibly being TRBD1 (6 bases). The CDR3 spans 16 residues. CDR1 is SNHLY, CDR2 FYNNEI, per germline. V was clipped by 4 bases and J by 2 bases, with 15 bases between them. CDR3 region: CASSGGGPGGNQPQHF. In DNA, the CDR3 is TGTGCCAGCAGTGGCGGGGGGCCCGGGGGCAATCAGCCCCAGCATTTT.

CDR3 loop: CASSLLIGANYGYTF. For the CDR3, the DNA is TGTGCCAGCAGCTTATTGATAGGGGCCAACTATGGCTACACCTTC. V is TRBV7-9 and J is TRBJ1-2, with D possibly TRBD1 on 5 matching bases. The germline CDR1 and CDR2 sequences are SEHNR and FQNEAQ (reference sequence). This CDR3 is built from 15 residues. V lost 2 bases and J 2 bases, leaving 12 bases between the germline ends.

The V gene is TRBV19, the J gene TRBJ2-1; the D gene is possibly TRBD2 (5 bases). The CDR3 is 12 amino acids. V lost 6 bases and J 12 bases, leaving 15 bases between the germline ends. Germline CDR1 LNHDA, CDR2 SQIVND (reference sequence). CDR3 amino acids: CASSIFGDLQFF. CDR3 nucleotide sequence: TGTGCCAGTAGCATATTCGGGGATCTGCAGTTCTTC.

This clone was recorded at least ten times. This sequence joins TRBV30 and TRBJ1-4; no reliable D call. Germline CDR1 is GTSNPN and CDR2 is SVGIG (reference sequence). This CDR3 is built from 12 residues. Trimming cost V 3 bases and J 3 bases, with 5 bases left between them. This CDR3 is CAWSHSNEKLFF. CDR3 bases: TGTGCCTGGAGCCACTCTAATGAAAAACTGTTTTTT.

The CDR3 DNA sequence: TGTGCCAGCAGCCAACCGGGACTAGCGGGTGGCACAGATACGCAGTATTTT. Its translation: CASSQPGLAGGTDTQYF. The rearrangement joins TRBV16 to TRBJ2-3; 12 nucleotides agree with TRBD2. The V gene end was trimmed by 2 bases and the J gene end by 1 base; junction bases not matched to a gene: 4. This CDR3 comprises 17 residues. Germline values: CDR1 KGHSY, CDR2 FQNENV. Full variable domain (missing parts from reference TRBV16 and TRBJ2-3): GEEVAQTPKHLVRGEGQKAKLYCAPIKGHSYVFWYQQVLKNEFKFLISFQNENVFDETGMPKERFSAKCLPNSPCSLEIQATKLEDSAVYFCASSQPGLAGGTDTQYFGPGTRLTVL.

This clone was observed a single time. This chain connects TRBV27 to TRBJ1-2, with 12 positions matching TRBD1. The V gene's germline CDR1 is MNHEY and CDR2 SMNVEV (reference sequence). V lost 8 bases and J lost 6; bases outside the gene matches: 10. CDR3 size: 15 residues. CDR3 bases: TGTGCCAGCGCCTTAAAGGGACAGGGGGCCCATGGCTACACCTTC. This translates into CASALKGQGAHGYTF.

This chain joins TRBV12-3 or TRBV12-4 and TRBJ1-2; 9 bases line up with TRBD1. The CDR3 loop spans 12 amino acids. V lost 5 bases and J lost 13; bases outside the gene matches: 8. The CDR3 here is CASSRDRDHPTF. The CDR3 nucleotides read TGTGCCAGCAGTCGGGACAGGGATCATCCCACCTTC.

The chain recombines TRBV25-1 with TRBJ2-1; 10 bases line up with TRBD2. Germline V gene data show CDR1 as MGHDK and CDR2 as SYGVNS. This CDR3 has 18 amino acids. Trimming at V came to 1 base and at J to 4 bases, leaving 10 bases not matched to a gene. The CDR3 region has the DNA TGTGCCAGCAGTGAATTTCGGGCTAGCGGGAGTCGGTACAATGAGCAGTTCTTC. Its protein is CASSEFRASGSRYNEQFF.

The chain links TRBV2 to TRBJ2-1; 9 bases agree with TRBD1. J was trimmed by 14 bases and V by 5 bases; bases with no gene match: 7. Germline values: CDR1 SNHLY, CDR2 FYNNEI. The CDR3 length is 12 residues. CDR3 DNA: TGTGCCAGCAGTCTAGACAGGGGGTTGGAGTTCTTC. Its protein product is CASSLDRGLEFF.

The chain is built from TRBV6-4 and TRBJ2-5; 12 nucleotides align to TRBD2. The V segment lost 6 bases and the J segment 2 bases; nucleotides outside the gene matches: 16. CDR1 is MRHNA, CDR2 SNTAGT, per germline. The CDR3 runs to 19 residues. CDR3 sequence (DNA): TGTGCCAGCAGCCCCGCTAGCGGGAGGGCCTCTATAGGGCAAGAGACCCAGTACTTC. It encodes CASSPASGRASIGQETQYF.

This clone came up once. The chain has TRBV2 and TRBJ1-3, with 8 bases aligning to TRBD1. V was pared by 8 bases and J by 1 base, with 10 bases of the junction left unmatched. Germline V gene data show CDR1 as SNHLY and CDR2 as FYNNEI. The CDR3 is 16 residues long. The CDR3 reads CASLSRDRYSGNTIYF. The CDR3 DNA is TGTGCCAGCCTCTCCCGGGACAGGTATTCTGGAAACACCATATATTTT.

The chain carries TRBV27 and TRBJ2-2; D might be TRBD2 (5 bases). This CDR3 contains 14 residues. The V gene's germline CDR1 is MNHEY and CDR2 SMNVEV (reference sequence). The ends were cut back, 5 bases at V and 4 bases at J, with 11 bases in the middle. The CDR3 is CASSINRGTGELFF. CDR3 nucleotides: TGTGCCAGCAGTATCAACCGGGGCACCGGGGAGCTGTTTTTT.

V and J are TRBV2 and TRBJ2-1, with D possibly being TRBD1 (5 bases). Germline lookup yields CDR1 SNHLY and CDR2 FYNNEI. V dropped 4 bases and J dropped 8 bases, with 18 bases sitting between them. There are 15 residues in the CDR3. The CDR3 loop reads CASSVFMGQSYEQFF. The CDR3 DNA is TGTGCCAGCAGTGTTTTTATGGGGCAGTCCTATGAGCAGTTCTTC.

The rearrangement uses TRBV6-1 and TRBJ1-3, with TRBD1 identical over 10 bases. The CDR3 is 16 amino acids. CDR1 and CDR2 (germline): MNHNS, SASEGT. Unmatched junction bases numbered 11, after V lost 4 bases and J lost 8 bases. DNA of the CDR3: TGTGCCAGCAGTGCCACAGACAGGGGGCTTAGAGACACCATATATTTT. This codes for CASSATDRGLRDTIYF.

This clone has just one count. V gene TRBV27 combines with J gene TRBJ2-1, with D unclear. This CDR3 comprises 14 residues. The V end lost 6 bases, the J end lost 10 bases, and 19 bases lay between the germline ends. Germline CDR1 reads MNHEY; CDR2 reads SMNVEV (reference sequence). CDR3 in DNA: TGTGCCAGCAGAACGGGTCGTAGTCGGTACGAGCAGTTCTTC. Translated: CASRTGRSRYEQFF.

Points on this clone: Other DNA sequences in this specimen translate into the identical CDR3. The chain is built from TRBV2 and TRBJ1-4; D is uncertain. Between the trimmed V and J ends, which lost 6 bases and 5 bases, there was a span of 10 bases. Germline values: CDR1 SNHLY, CDR2 FYNNEI. The length of the CDR3 is 13 residues. CDR3 DNA: TGTGCCAGCAGGCGGGATTCGAATGAAAAACTGTTTTTT. It yields the protein CASRRDSNEKLFF.

The genes are TRBV29-1 and TRBJ2-1, with 9 bases lining up with TRBD1. Germline-derived CDR1 and CDR2 are SQVTM and ANQGSEA. This CDR3 comprises 16 residues. V lost 1 base, J lost 6 bases, and 10 bases stayed unmatched. The CDR3 loop reads CSVEAIRTGVVNEQFF. The CDR3 DNA sequence: TGCAGCGTTGAAGCGATTCGGACAGGGGTTGTCAATGAGCAGTTCTTC.

The CDR3 bases are TGTGCCAGCAGTTTACAGTCTCCTAATGAAAAACTGTTTTTT. This translates into CASSLQSPNEKLFF. V is TRBV27 and J is TRBJ1-4, with D unresolved. V was pared by 2 bases and J by 3 bases, with 7 bases between. The germline V gene has CDR1 MNHEY and CDR2 SMNVEV (reference sequence). The CDR3 loop spans 14 amino acids.

A note on this clone: Other DNA variants within this sample encode the same CDR3. V usage is TRBV18 and J usage is TRBJ2-7, with 7 nucleotides matching TRBD1. Trimming took 3 bases from V and 2 from J; bases not matched to a gene: 4. Germline lookup yields CDR1 KGHSH and CDR2 LQKENI. This CDR3 spans 14 amino acids. The CDR3 region has the DNA TGTGCCAGCTCACCCCGACAGGGAACCTACGAGCAGTACGTC. Residues: CASSPRQGTYEQYV.

The chain carries TRBV18 and TRBJ2-7, with 7 bases matching TRBD1. Germline V gives CDR1 KGHSH, CDR2 LQKENI. There are 13 residues in the CDR3. With 2 bases clipped from V and 3 bases from J, the junction kept 1 base outside the gene matches. The CDR3 coding sequence is TGTGCCAGCTCACCAAGGGACAGCTACGAGCAGTACGTC. This gives the protein CASSPRDSYEQYV.

The chain uses TRBV13 and TRBJ1-2; D remains ambiguous. This CDR3 region has 11 residues. The V end was cut by 5 bases, the J end by 8 bases, with 9 bases between. Germline assignment: CDR1 PRHDT and CDR2 FYEKMQ (reference sequence). The CDR3 DNA is TGTGCCAGCAGCCAGGACTTGGGCTACACCTTC. It encodes CASSQDLGYTF.

The rearrangement joins TRBV27 to TRBJ1-1; a possible D gene is TRBD1 (6 bases). Trimming stripped 6 bases from V and 5 bases from J, with 19 bases between. Germline V lookup: CDR1 MNHEY, CDR2 SMNVEV (reference sequence). This CDR3 region has 15 residues. The CDR3 DNA reads TGTGCCAGCAGCCGTGACAGGTTGAGAGGGACTGAAGCTTTCTTT. This gives the protein CASSRDRLRGTEAFF.

This clone was seen only a few times. The chain employs TRBV27 and TRBJ1-5, with D possibly matching TRBD1 (6 bases). The V gene's germline CDR1 is MNHEY and CDR2 SMNVEV (reference sequence). The CDR3 runs 13 residues. V was pared by 6 bases and J by 3 bases, with 9 bases between. CDR3 residues: CASSQGSNQPQHF. The CDR3 DNA sequence: TGTGCCAGCAGCCAGGGGTCCAATCAGCCCCAGCATTTT.

The chain recombines TRBV5-1 with TRBJ1-1; the match to TRBD1 covers 7 bases. The CDR3 extends over 15 amino acids. V lost 0 bases, J lost 4 bases, and 6 bases stayed unmatched. Germline V gives CDR1 SGHRS, CDR2 YFSETQ. Written as DNA, the CDR3 is TGCGCCAGCAGCTTGGCCGGGACAGCCACCACTGAAGCTTTCTTT. This codes for CASSLAGTATTEAFF. Full variable domain (rest looked up from reference TRBV5-1 and TRBJ1-1): KAGVTQTPRYLIKTRGQQVTLSCSPISGHRSVSWYQQTPGQGLQFLFEYFSETQRNKGNFPGRFSGRQFSNSRSEMNVSTLELGDSALYLCASSLAGTATTEAFFGQGTRLTVV.

The genes are TRBV11-2 and TRBJ2-1; the D gene is possibly TRBD1 (6 bases). Trimming cost V 4 bases and J 3 bases, with 13 bases left between them. This CDR3 has 15 amino acids. Germline V gene lookup returns CDR1 SGHAT and CDR2 FQNNGV. The CDR3 region has the DNA TGTGCCAGCAGCTATAACCGGGACATCTACAATGAGCAGTTCTTC. Translation gives CASSYNRDIYNEQFF.

The V and J genes are TRBV5-4 and TRBJ2-3; D ambiguous. Germline CDR1 SGHNT, CDR2 YYREEE (reference sequence). V was clipped by 2 bases and J by 5 bases, with 9 bases between them. The CDR3 is 13 amino acids. CDR3 sequence (DNA): TGTGCCAGCAGCTTTTTTGGTAGAGATACGCAGTATTTT. Protein product: CASSFFGRDTQYF.